These 8 T cell receptor beta chains were sequenced from one sample in a study of control samples from healthy donors and cancer patients. Measured with immunoSEQ multiplex PCR; TCRdb has only the in-frame clones, and not every one. The sample gives around 95,000 clones, about 90% of which show up once; 18% is in the top ten. The sample comprised blood. The receptors come from a woman between 50 and 59 years old in good health.

Only a few counts were recorded for this clone. The rearrangement links TRBV7-9 to TRBJ2-1; D not certain. V lost 5 bases and J lost 0, with 11 bases in between. The CDR3 is 15 residues long. The germline gives CDR1 SEHNR, CDR2 FQNEAQ (reference sequence). DNA for the CDR3: TGTGCCAGCAGCGGATCTTCTAGCTCCTACAATGAGCAGTTCTTC. It specifies CASSGSSSSYNEQFF.

The V and J genes are TRBV19 and TRBJ1-6; 11 positions agree with TRBD1. V lost 3 bases to trimming and J lost 9 bases; unmatched junction nucleotides: 1. Germline CDR1 LNHDA, CDR2 SQIVND (reference sequence). CDR3 length: 14 residues. The CDR3 spells CASSMGTGGSPLHF. Here the CDR3 DNA reads TGTGCCAGTAGTATGGGGACAGGGGGTTCACCCCTCCACTTT.

This clone was detected only once. The chain employs TRBV25-1 and TRBJ2-7; perhaps TRBD1 as D (6 bases). The V and J ends lost 3 bases and 0 bases respectively, with 12 bases between them. The CDR3 contains 15 residues. Germline lookup yields CDR1 MGHDK and CDR2 SYGVNS. The CDR3 is CASSDSKDSSYEQYV. The DNA for the CDR3 is TGTGCCAGCAGTGATTCCAAGGACAGCTCCTACGAGCAGTACGTC.

The J gene is TRBJ2-3, the V gene TRBV6-5; D might be TRBD2 (7 bases). V dropped 5 bases and J dropped 3 bases, with 12 bases sitting between them. The CDR3 is made up of 14 amino acids. Germline V lookup: CDR1 MNHEY, CDR2 SVGAGI. The CDR3 spells CASSLGGRTDTQYF. CDR3 bases: TGTGCCAGCAGTCTGGGGGGGCGGACAGATACGCAGTATTTT.

V usage is TRBV7-9 and J usage is TRBJ1-5; possibly TRBD1 for D (5 bases). Germline V gene data show CDR1 as SEHNR and CDR2 as FQNEAQ (reference sequence). V was clipped by 4 bases and J by 4 bases, with 11 bases between them. The CDR3 length is 14 residues. This chain's CDR3 is CASSSGKWNQPQHF. The CDR3 bases are TGTGCCAGCAGCTCAGGGAAATGGAATCAGCCCCAGCATTTT.

The chain joins TRBV21-1 to TRBJ2-7; the D segment call TRBD1 is taken from the table without a DNA check. TRBV21-1 is annotated as a pseudogene. This CDR3 spans 15 amino acids. CDR3 in amino acids: CASSKVARRTYEQYF. The CDR3 DNA follows: TGTGCCAGCAGCAAAGTCGCCAGAAGAACCTACGAGCAGTACTTC.

The chain joins TRBV7-9 to TRBJ1-3; perhaps TRBD1 as D (6 bases). CDR1 SEHNR and CDR2 FQNEAQ come from the germline V gene (reference sequence). The CDR3 length is 17 residues. V dropped 0 bases and J dropped 6 bases, with 18 bases sitting between them. The CDR3: CASSLAWSWQGKNTIYF. The CDR3 coding sequence is TGTGCCAGCAGCTTAGCTTGGTCGTGGCAGGGGAAAAACACCATATATTTT.

The chain recombines TRBV18 with TRBJ2-7, with 7 bases fitting TRBD1. This CDR3 region has 14 residues. Trimming cost V 6 bases and J 3 bases; bases outside gene matches: 8. CDR1 and CDR2 from the germline V gene are KGHSH and LQKENI. The CDR3 DNA reads as TGTGCCAGCTCCGACGGGACAGCCCACTACGAGCAGTACGTC. It encodes CASSDGTAHYEQYV.